The 3 T cell receptor beta chains below were found in one sample sequenced in a study of monozygotic twins with cystic fibrosis. Method: immunoSEQ multiplex PCR; TCRdb's copy keeps in-frame clones and lacks some. The sample lists around 34,000 clones; roughly 90% were seen once. Source material: blood. The receptors stem from a girl aged 2 to 9 with cystic fibrosis.

The genes are TRBV4-3 and TRBJ1-1; D is undetermined. The CDR3 loop spans 15 amino acids. Germline V gene data show CDR1 as LGHNA and CDR2 as YSLEER. Trimming removed 0 bases at V and 0 bases at J, with 8 bases between. CDR3 amino acids: CASSQEETLNTEAFF. In nucleotides, the CDR3 is TGCGCCAGCAGCCAAGAAGAGACATTGAACACTGAAGCTTTCTTT.

This chain links TRBV28 with TRBJ2-1; weak D call: TRBD1 (6 bases). Germline V gene data show CDR1 as MDHEN and CDR2 as SYDVKM. The CDR3 loop spans 15 amino acids. Trimming took 10 bases from V and 0 from J, leaving 16 bases between them. In DNA, the CDR3 is TGTGCCACCACCTCCACAGGGAGCTCCTACAATGAGCAGTTCTTC. Translation: CATTSTGSSYNEQFF.

The J gene is TRBJ2-1, the V gene TRBV5-4, with 7 bases identical to TRBD2. V lost 1 base to trimming and J lost 6 bases; unmatched junction nucleotides: 7. This CDR3 region has 15 residues. The germline V gene encodes CDR1 SGHNT and CDR2 YYREEE (reference sequence). CDR3 in amino acids: CASSLKAGVINEQFF. The DNA of the CDR3 is TGTGCCAGCAGCTTGAAGGCGGGGGTGATCAATGAGCAGTTCTTC. The full variable domain, with the rest looked up from reference TRBV5-4 and TRBJ2-1, is ETGVTQSPTHLIKTRGQQVTLRCSSQSGHNTVSWYQQALGQGPQFIFQYYREEENGRGNFPPRFSGLQFPNYSSELNVNALELDDSALYLCASSLKAGVINEQFFGPGTRLTVL.